The 12 T cell receptor beta chains given below trace back to one sample, sequenced in a study of blood T cell repertoires in COVID-19. TCRdb keeps only in-frame clones here, not all; method: immunoSEQ multiplex PCR. The sample has about 220,000 clones, approximately 77% seen once; the top ten hold about 3.6%. The sample comprised peripheral blood. These receptors all stem from an elderly woman with acute or convalescent COVID-19.

V gene TRBV27 combines with J gene TRBJ2-5; D is undetermined. Per germline, CDR1 MNHEY and CDR2 SMNVEV (reference sequence). Trimming pared 3 bases from V and 1 base from J, leaving 9 bases between. This CDR3 contains 14 residues. CDR3: CASSFRSFQETQYF. Here the CDR3 DNA reads TGTGCCAGCAGTTTTCGTAGCTTCCAAGAGACCCAGTACTTC.

In nucleotides, the CDR3 is TGTGCCAGCAGTTACGGTGCTAGCGGGGGGGATAAAGATACGCAGTATTTT. It codes for CASSYGASGGDKDTQYF. This chain uses TRBV6-2 or TRBV6-3 with TRBJ2-3; TRBD2 matches at 12 bases. V was pared by 2 bases and J by 5 bases, with 8 bases of the junction left unmatched. The germline V gene encodes CDR1 MNHEY and CDR2 SVGEGT. CDR3 size: 17 residues.

This clone appeared a few times. The J gene is TRBJ1-2, the V gene TRBV11-2, with D uncertain. The CDR3 sequence is 13 residues long. Per the germline V gene, CDR1 is SGHAT and CDR2 is FQNNGV. V lost 3 bases, J lost 6 bases, and 11 bases lay in between. The CDR3 loop reads CASSLGSYDGYTF. The CDR3 nucleotides read TGTGCCAGCAGCTTGGGCAGCTACGATGGCTACACCTTC.

The CDR3 region is CASSDSGGETQYF. DNA of the CDR3: TGTGCCAGCAGTGACTCGGGAGGGGAGACCCAGTACTTC. V is TRBV6-4 and J is TRBJ2-5, with 7 bases identical to TRBD2. Germline lookup yields CDR1 MRHNA and CDR2 SNTAGT. The CDR3 is made up of 13 amino acids. With V trimmed by 0 bases and J by 5 bases, 0 bases remained unmatched.

The chain carries TRBV9 and TRBJ1-1; D is unresolved. With 0 bases removed from V and 1 base from J, the gap between germline ends came to 7 bases. Looked up from germline, CDR1 is SGDLS and CDR2 is YYNGEE. The CDR3 is 14 amino acids. The CDR3 here is CASSVDIRNTEAFF. Here the CDR3 DNA reads TGTGCCAGCAGCGTAGACATCAGGAACACTGAAGCTTTCTTT.

CDR3 in amino acids: CASSQRENSEQYF. DNA for the CDR3: TGCGCCAGCAGCCAGAGAGAGAACTCCGAGCAGTACTTC. This rearrangement joins TRBV4-1 to TRBJ2-7; D is uncertain. Germline CDR1 and CDR2: MGHRA and YSYEKL. This CDR3 spans 13 amino acids. The V and J ends lost 3 bases and 6 bases respectively, with 12 bases between them.

The chain joins TRBV5-4 to TRBJ2-2, with D possibly TRBD1 on 5 matching bases. V lost 1 base to trimming and J lost 4 bases, with 8 bases between them. The CDR3 covers 14 residues. Germline CDR1 reads SGHNT; CDR2 reads YYREEE (reference sequence). The CDR3 nucleotides are TGTGCCAGCAGCTTGAGGGGAAGCACCGGGGAGCTGTTTTTT. Translated: CASSLRGSTGELFF.

The rearrangement uses TRBV28 and TRBJ1-4; D might be TRBD1 (5 bases). Germline CDR1 reads MDHEN; CDR2 reads SYDVKM. V was clipped by 7 bases and J by 7 bases, with 16 bases between them. This CDR3 comprises 14 residues. The CDR3 bases are TGTGCCAGCAACCTCTCGGGGGTGGGTGAAAAACTGTTTTTT. Translating gives CASNLSGVGEKLFF.

This chain uses TRBV19 with TRBJ2-1; D perhaps matches TRBD1 (6 bases). Deletions cut 11 bases from V and 5 bases from J, with 16 bases between. Looked up from germline, CDR1 is LNHDA and CDR2 is SQIVND (reference sequence). There are 13 residues in the CDR3. CDR3 loop: CAVQGHPDNEQFF. Written as DNA, the CDR3 is TGTGCCGTTCAGGGGCATCCGGACAATGAGCAGTTCTTC.

J is TRBJ1-5 and V is TRBV15, with TRBD1 as a possible D gene (5 bases). The length of the CDR3 is 20 residues. Germline-derived CDR1 and CDR2 are LNHNV and YYDKDF (reference sequence). V dropped 0 bases and J dropped 3 bases, with 24 bases sitting between them. DNA for the CDR3: TGTGCCACCAGCAGAGATGCCGCCCCGGGGGACCTCCGCTTCAATCAGCCCCAGCATTTT. It translates to CATSRDAAPGDLRFNQPQHF. The complete variable domain, with remaining parts taken from reference TRBV15 and TRBJ1-5, reads DAMVIQNPRYQVTQFGKPVTLSCSQTLNHNVMYWYQQKSSQAPKLLFHYYDKDFNNEADTPDNFQSRRPNTSFCFLDIRSPGLGDTAMYLCATSRDAAPGDLRFNQPQHFGDGTRLSIL.

This clone was recorded only once. The V gene is TRBV9, the J gene TRBJ1-2; D remains unclear. V shed 0 bases and J shed 7 bases, with 22 bases lying between them. The germline V gene encodes CDR1 SGDLS and CDR2 YYNGEE. This CDR3 contains 17 residues. DNA of the CDR3: TGTGCCAGCAGCGTAGAAAGCGGGGTCAGGCGTACGAGTGGCTACACCTTC. Its translation: CASSVESGVRRTSGYTF.

The chain carries TRBV6-6 and TRBJ1-5, with 8 positions matching TRBD1. The germline CDR1 and CDR2 sequences are MNHNY and SVGAGI (reference sequence). J gave up 5 bases and V 5 bases, and 2 bases lay outside the gene matches. The CDR3 has 13 residues. The CDR3 DNA follows: TGTGCCAGCAGTCCGGACAGGGATCAGCCCCAGCATTTT. Protein sequence: CASSPDRDQPQHF.